The TCR beta chain under discussion was sequenced for a study of B cell selection in AIRE deficiency. The sorted conventional CD4 T cells were gated as CD4+CD127+. This CDR3 contains 13 residues. Germline loops: CDR1 MNHEY, CDR2 SVGAGI. Between the trimmed V and J ends, which lost 6 bases and 0 bases, there was a span of 7 bases. Clones were read by immunoSEQ multiplex PCR, and TCRdb kept only the in-frame ones, dropping some. The profile covers some 24,000 clones, with approximately 97% appearing a single time and 0.2% to 0.25% taken by the ten largest. The source is a human donor with AIRE deficiency. Sequencing was done on a sample of conventional CD4+ T cells sorted from PBMCs. V is TRBV6-5 and J is TRBJ2-3, with D uncertain. In DNA, the CDR3 is TGTGCCAGCAGGCCCGCTAGCACAGATACGCAGTATTTT. It yields the protein CASRPASTDTQYF.